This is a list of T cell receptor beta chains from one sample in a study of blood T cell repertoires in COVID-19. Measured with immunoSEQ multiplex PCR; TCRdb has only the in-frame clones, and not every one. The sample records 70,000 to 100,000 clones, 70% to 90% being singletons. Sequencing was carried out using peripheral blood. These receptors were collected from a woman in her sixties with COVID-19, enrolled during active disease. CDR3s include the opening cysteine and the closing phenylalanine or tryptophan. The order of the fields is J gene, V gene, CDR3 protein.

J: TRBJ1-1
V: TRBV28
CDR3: CASSLGTAMNTEAFF

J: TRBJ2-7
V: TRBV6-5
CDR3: CASSYSDGLRYF

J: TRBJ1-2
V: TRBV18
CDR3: CASSQNRGQAYGYTF

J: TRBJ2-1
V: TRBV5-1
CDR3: CASSRTGTYNEQFF

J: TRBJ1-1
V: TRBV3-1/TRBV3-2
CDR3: CASSLTGGTEAFF

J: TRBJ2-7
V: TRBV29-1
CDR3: CSVVDRGYEQYF

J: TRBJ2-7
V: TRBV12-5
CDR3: CASGSSLAWEQYF

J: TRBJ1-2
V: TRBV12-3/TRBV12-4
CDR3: CASGQTGRYGYTF

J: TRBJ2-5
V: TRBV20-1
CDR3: CSALHETQYF

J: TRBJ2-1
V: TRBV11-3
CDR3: CASSLAGGIYNEQFF

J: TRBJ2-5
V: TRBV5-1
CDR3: CASSLVGPGRSETQYF

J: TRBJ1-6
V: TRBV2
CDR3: CASYWDSSSPLHF

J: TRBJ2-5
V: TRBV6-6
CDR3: CASSRLAGALQETQYF

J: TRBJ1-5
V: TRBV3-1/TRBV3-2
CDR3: CASSRGQGANQPQHF

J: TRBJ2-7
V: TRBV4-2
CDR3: CASSQERDRGLIEQYF

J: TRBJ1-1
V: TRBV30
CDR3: CAAPHGVSRTEAFF

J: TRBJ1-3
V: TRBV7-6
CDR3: CASSDYGARSGNTIYF

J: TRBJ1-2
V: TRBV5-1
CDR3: CASSLGTGGINYGYTF

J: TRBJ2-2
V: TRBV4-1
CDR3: CASSLPDDSFHGELFF

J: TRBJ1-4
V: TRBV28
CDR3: CASSLGGAEKLFF

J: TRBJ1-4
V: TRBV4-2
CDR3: CASSQGGQGDNEKLFF

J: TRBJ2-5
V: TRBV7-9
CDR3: CASSSDLGGGGSHQETQYF